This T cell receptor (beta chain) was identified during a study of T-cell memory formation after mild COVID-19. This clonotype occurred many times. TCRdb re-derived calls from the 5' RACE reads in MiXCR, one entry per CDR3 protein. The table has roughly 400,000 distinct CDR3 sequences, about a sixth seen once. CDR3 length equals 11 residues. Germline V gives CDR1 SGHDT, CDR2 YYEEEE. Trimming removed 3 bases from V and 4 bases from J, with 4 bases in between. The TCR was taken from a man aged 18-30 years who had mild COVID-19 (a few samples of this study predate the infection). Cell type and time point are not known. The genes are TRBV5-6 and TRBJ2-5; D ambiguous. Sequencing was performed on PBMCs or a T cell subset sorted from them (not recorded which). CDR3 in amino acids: CASSWGETQYF. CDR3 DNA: TGTGCCAGCAGCTGGGGAGAGACCCAGTACTTC.